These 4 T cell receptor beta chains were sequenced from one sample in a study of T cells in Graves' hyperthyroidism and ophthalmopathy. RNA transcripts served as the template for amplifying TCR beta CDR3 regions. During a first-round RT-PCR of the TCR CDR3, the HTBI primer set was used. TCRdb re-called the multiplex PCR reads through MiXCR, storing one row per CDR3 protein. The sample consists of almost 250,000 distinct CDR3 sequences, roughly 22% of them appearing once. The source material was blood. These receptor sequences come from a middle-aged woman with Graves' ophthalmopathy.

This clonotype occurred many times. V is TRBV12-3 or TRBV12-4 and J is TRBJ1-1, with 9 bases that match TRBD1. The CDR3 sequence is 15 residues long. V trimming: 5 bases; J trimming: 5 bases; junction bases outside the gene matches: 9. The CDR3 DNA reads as TGTGCCAGCAGTACGATGACAGGGGGGAGGACTGAAGCTTTCTTT. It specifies CASSTMTGGRTEAFF.

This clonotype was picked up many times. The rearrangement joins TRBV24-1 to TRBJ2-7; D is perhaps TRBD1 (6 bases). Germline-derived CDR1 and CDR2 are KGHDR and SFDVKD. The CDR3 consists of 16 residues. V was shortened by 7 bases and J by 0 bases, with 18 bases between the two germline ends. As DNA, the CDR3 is TGTGCCACCAGCACATTCCGGGGACAATTCTCCTACGAGCAGTACTTC. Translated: CATSTFRGQFSYEQYF.

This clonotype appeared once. CDR3 DNA: TGTGCCAGCAGTTTATGGCGAGGGAGCGGCTACACCTTC. This encodes CASSLWRGSGYTF. V gene TRBV28 combines with J gene TRBJ1-2; D is ambiguous. The CDR3 totals 13 residues. Germline CDR1 MDHEN, CDR2 SYDVKM. Trimming removed 0 bases from V and 8 bases from J, with 10 bases in between.

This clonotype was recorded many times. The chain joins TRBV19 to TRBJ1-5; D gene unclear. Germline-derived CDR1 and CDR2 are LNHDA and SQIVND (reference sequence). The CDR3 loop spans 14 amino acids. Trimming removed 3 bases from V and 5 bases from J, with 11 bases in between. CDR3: CASSMGSLDQPQHF. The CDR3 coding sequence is TGTGCCAGTAGTATGGGCAGCCTGGATCAGCCCCAGCATTTT.